These T cell receptor beta chains were read from a single sample in a study of OX40 agonist ivuxolimab in advanced cancers. Some clones are missing from TCRdb's copy, which holds only in-frame ones; the method was immunoSEQ multiplex PCR. Among some 21,000 clones listed, 68% were seen once. The sequenced sample was CD4+ or CD8+ T cells sorted from blood, obtained in a trial of the OX40 agonist ivuxolimab. These receptor sequences come from an adult with an advanced solid tumor such as melanoma, head and neck, liver or kidney cancer. CDR3s include the opening cysteine and the closing phenylalanine or tryptophan. A D gene is named only where the DNA matches it firmly. Part of the rows lack a size; the others show once, few, many or a class for expanded clones.

>TRBD1|TRBJ1-2|.|TRBV13
TGTGCCAGCAGCTTAGGCCGGACAGGGGGCGCCTATGGCTACACCTTC
CASSLGRTGGAYGYTF
>.|TRBJ2-4|.|TRBV7-9
TGTGCCAGCAGCCTAGTCTCCCTAGCCAAAAACATTCAGTACTTC
CASSLVSLAKNIQYF
>TRBD2|TRBJ2-1|.|TRBV4-2
TGTGCCAGCAGCACAGCGGGGAGCTCCTACAATGAGCAGTTCTTC
CASSTAGSSYNEQFF
>.|TRBJ2-5|.|TRBV28
TGTGCCAGCAGTTTGGGGCAGGGGTCTCTCGTCACCCAGTACTTC
CASSLGQGSLVTQYF
>.|TRBJ2-1|few|TRBV4-1
TGCGCCAGCAGCCTGTACGGAGGGTTCAGGGGGGACAATGAGCAGTTCTTC
CASSLYGGFRGDNEQFF
>.|TRBJ2-7|.|TRBV7-9
TGTGCCAGCAGCCGCCTCATGTCACCCTACGAGCAGTACTTC
CASSRLMSPYEQYF
>.|TRBJ1-2|.|TRBV29-1
TGCAGCGTTGGCAGCCCCTATGGCTACACCTTC
CSVGSPYGYTF
>.|TRBJ1-1|.|TRBV5-1
TGCGCCAGCAGAATGGGACAGAACACTGAAGCTTTCTTT
CASRMGQNTEAFF
>.|TRBJ2-2|.|TRBV28
TGTGCCAGCAGCCCCATTTTCGGGCAGGAGACCACCGGGGAGCTGTTTTTT
CASSPIFGQETTGELFF
>.|TRBJ1-1|.|TRBV6-6
TGTGCCAGCAGTTACTCGCCCTATGACACTGAAGCTTTCTTT
CASSYSPYDTEAFF
>.|TRBJ1-5|.|TRBV21-1
TGTGCCAGCAGCAAGGTCCCCCAGGAACCACGAGGGCAGCCCCAGCATTTT
CASSKVPQEPRGQPQHF
>.|TRBJ1-3|.|TRBV6-1
TGTGCCAGTTTTATCAGGGTGGCTGGAAACACCATATATTTT
CASFIRVAGNTIYF
>TRBD1|TRBJ2-7|.|TRBV11-1
TGTGCCAGCAGCTTAGGACAGGGGGGCAACGAGCAGTACTTC
CASSLGQGGNEQYF